Below, 2 T cell receptor beta chains from the same sample are listed, as sequenced in a study of shared clonotypes between healthy human individuals. Profiling relied on immunoSEQ multiplex PCR, and the TCRdb table lists in-frame clones only, not all of them. The sample yields more than 1,200,000 clones, around 98.5% seen once. Specimen: naive CD4+ T cells sorted from blood. Subset indicated: CD45RA+ positively selected. The receptors derive from a man aged 25 to 40 in good health.

This chain links TRBV5-1 with TRBJ1-1; D unresolved. The CDR3 covers 12 residues. The germline gives CDR1 SGHRS, CDR2 YFSETQ. Trimming took off 5 bases at V and 1 base at J, with 6 bases between the two ends. CDR3 in amino acids: CASSFTNTEAFF. The CDR3 coding sequence is TGCGCCAGCAGTTTTACGAACACTGAAGCTTTCTTT.

The chain has TRBV4-3 and TRBJ2-2, with D perhaps matching TRBD2 (5 bases). V shed 0 bases and J shed 6 bases, with 17 bases lying between them. Germline assignment: CDR1 LGHNA and CDR2 YSLEER. The length of the CDR3 is 17 residues. The DNA of the CDR3 is TGCGCCAGCAGCCAAGATCTCGGTGGGAGTTTTCCCGGGGAGCTGTTTTTT. As protein: CASSQDLGGSFPGELFF.